The 21 T cell receptor beta chains reported below all come from one sample, sequenced in a study of blood T cell repertoires in COVID-19. This table comes from immunoSEQ multiplex PCR, and its TCRdb copy is limited to in-frame clones, with some not included. The sample consists of about 180,000 clones, around 83% of them appearing once. Sequenced: peripheral blood. The receptors originated from a woman aged 65 to 85 with COVID-19, enrolled during active disease.

The chain uses TRBV7-2 and TRBJ1-2; TRBD1 is a possible D gene (6 bases). The CDR3 extends over 12 amino acids. CDR1 and CDR2 (germline): SGHTA, FQGNSA. Trimming took off 6 bases at V and 4 bases at J, with 9 bases between the two ends. CDR3 coding DNA: TGTGCCAGCAGACAGGGCGGCTATGGCTACACCTTC. Amino acid sequence: CASRQGGYGYTF.

This clone was counted only a few times. This chain joins TRBV5-1 and TRBJ2-7; D is possibly TRBD2 (6 bases). The CDR3 sequence is 11 residues long. V was clipped by 4 bases and J by 4 bases, with 6 bases between them. CDR1 and CDR2 (germline): SGHRS, YFSETQ. CDR3 sequence: CASSAGYEQYF. Here the CDR3 DNA reads TGCGCCAGCAGCGCGGGGTACGAGCAGTACTTC.

The chain combines TRBV4-3 with TRBJ2-4; the D is unclear. The CDR3 consists of 15 residues. Trimming left V 6 bases short and J 1 base short, with 13 bases between. CDR1 LGHNA and CDR2 YSLEER come from the germline V gene. The DNA of the CDR3 is TGCGCCAGCAGGAAATTAACAGAGGCCAAAAACATTCAGTACTTC. Translated: CASRKLTEAKNIQYF.

This chain uses TRBV12-3 or TRBV12-4 with TRBJ2-7; 8 nucleotides match TRBD1. This CDR3 comprises 13 residues. The V segment lost 3 bases and the J segment 9 bases; nucleotides outside the gene matches: 7. The DNA of the CDR3 is TGTGCCAGCAGTTTCAGGCAGGGGGCCTGGCAGTACTTC. It specifies CASSFRQGAWQYF.

This chain uses TRBV5-1 with TRBJ2-5; no clear D. Per the germline V gene, CDR1 is SGHRS and CDR2 is YFSETQ. The V gene lost 4 bases and the J gene lost 5 bases, with 6 bases spanning the gap. The length of the CDR3 is 11 residues. Here the CDR3 reads CASSQAETQYF. CDR3 in DNA: TGCGCCAGCAGCCAAGCGGAGACCCAGTACTTC.

The rearrangement uses TRBV14 and TRBJ2-3; no clear D. The germline V gene encodes CDR1 SGHDN and CDR2 FVKESK. V lost 0 bases and J 5 bases, leaving 6 bases between the germline ends. The CDR3 covers 13 residues. CDR3: CASSQETGDTQYF. As DNA, the CDR3 is TGTGCCAGCAGCCAAGAAACGGGAGATACGCAGTATTTT.

The V call is TRBV7-8, the J call TRBJ1-2, with 9 bases that match TRBD1. CDR3 length: 16 residues. CDR1 and CDR2 (germline): SGHVS, FQNEAQ. With V trimmed by 5 bases and J by 3 bases, 10 bases remained unmatched. The CDR3 sequence is CASSRPGTGLHYGYTF. The CDR3 bases are TGTGCCAGCAGCCGCCCGGGGACAGGGCTACACTATGGCTACACCTTC.

Turning to this clone: Different DNA sequences within this sample yield the same CDR3. V gene TRBV29-1 combines with J gene TRBJ1-1, with D unclear. V was pared by 4 bases and J by 1 base, with 7 bases between. The length of the CDR3 is 12 residues. Looked up from germline, CDR1 is SQVTM and CDR2 is ANQGSEA. CDR3 region: CSVVRGNTEAFF. For the CDR3, the DNA is TGCAGCGTTGTACGCGGGAACACTGAAGCTTTCTTT.

The V call is TRBV15, the J call TRBJ1-1, with TRBD1 matching 10 bases. CDR3 length equals 16 residues. Germline V gene lookup returns CDR1 LNHNV and CDR2 YYDKDF (reference sequence). Trimming cost V 3 bases and J 8 bases; bases outside gene matches: 12. The CDR3 sequence: CATSSPRDRDRGEAFF. CDR3 bases: TGTGCCACCAGCAGTCCTAGGGACCGGGACAGGGGAGAAGCTTTCTTT.

Notes on this clone: Other DNA sequences of this sample code for an identical CDR3. The chain employs TRBV6-5 and TRBJ2-7; 11 nucleotides line up with TRBD2. This CDR3 has 14 residues. CDR1 and CDR2 (germline): MNHEY, SVGAGI. The V gene end was trimmed by 5 bases and the J gene end by 4 bases; junction bases not matched to a gene: 4. This CDR3 is CASSRTSGSYEQYF. The CDR3 DNA follows: TGTGCCAGCAGTAGAACTAGCGGGAGTTACGAGCAGTACTTC.

The genes are TRBV11-2 and TRBJ1-5, with 8 bases matching TRBD1. The V gene's germline CDR1 is SGHAT and CDR2 FQNNGV. The V segment lost 0 bases and the J segment 4 bases; nucleotides outside the gene matches: 5. This CDR3 is 16 amino acids long. The CDR3 is CASSLESGGRNQPQHF. DNA of the CDR3: TGTGCCAGCAGCTTAGAATCAGGGGGCCGGAATCAGCCCCAGCATTTT. Together with reference TRBV11-2 and TRBJ1-5, the CDR3 gives the full variable domain: EAGVAQSPRYKIIEKRQSVAFWCNPISGHATLYWYQQILGQGPKLLIQFQNNGVVDDSQLPKDRFSAERLKGVDSTLKIQPAKLEDSAVYLCASSLESGGRNQPQHFGDGTRLSIL.

The V and J genes are TRBV27 and TRBJ1-6; D gene uncertain. The length of the CDR3 is 16 residues. V dropped 0 bases and J dropped 7 bases, with 13 bases sitting between them. The germline CDR1 and CDR2 sequences are MNHEY and SMNVEV (reference sequence). DNA of the CDR3: TGTGCCAGCAGTTTATCGGACGGGAGCCCCAATTCACCCCTCCACTTT. Its translation: CASSLSDGSPNSPLHF.

DNA for the CDR3: TGCAGCGTTGAAACGGTCCGGGGGGACGAGCAGTACTTC. This sequence encodes CSVETVRGDEQYF. The rearrangement joins TRBV29-1 to TRBJ2-7; 7 bases align to TRBD2. The CDR3 runs 13 residues. V shed 2 bases, J shed 5 bases, and the junction held 6 bases outside the gene matches. Germline lookup yields CDR1 SQVTM and CDR2 ANQGSEA.

V and J are TRBV5-1 and TRBJ1-3, with 9 bases lining up with TRBD1. The CDR3 sequence is 15 residues long. V trimming: 0 bases; J trimming: 7 bases; junction bases outside the gene matches: 5. Per germline, CDR1 SGHRS and CDR2 YFSETQ. The CDR3 DNA reads as TGCGCCAGCAGCTTGGGGGGACAGGGCTTCAACACCATATATTTT. The encoded protein is CASSLGGQGFNTIYF.

The chain links TRBV19 to TRBJ2-7; D unresolved. V was pared by 6 bases and J by 2 bases, with 11 bases between. Germline values: CDR1 LNHDA, CDR2 SQIVND (reference sequence). This CDR3 is built from 13 residues. CDR3 DNA sequence: TGTGCCAGTAGCCCGCGGAGCCCCTACGAGCAGTACTTC. Protein: CASSPRSPYEQYF.

The chain links TRBV7-2 to TRBJ1-6, with 9 bases that match TRBD1. This CDR3 contains 15 residues. Germline V lookup: CDR1 SGHTA, CDR2 FQGNSA. V shed 5 bases, J shed 7 bases, and the junction held 6 bases outside the gene matches. CDR3 region: CASSTLGTGNSPLHF. The CDR3 bases are TGTGCCAGCAGCACGCTAGGGACAGGGAATTCACCCCTCCACTTT. The variable domain in full, with the rest retrieved from reference TRBV7-2 and TRBJ1-6, is GAGVSQSPSNKVTEKGKDVELRCDPISGHTALYWYRQSLGQGLEFLIYFQGNSAPDKSGLPSDRFSAERTGGSVSTLTIQRTQQEDSAVYLCASSTLGTGNSPLHFGNGTRLTVT.

This sequence joins TRBV5-4 and TRBJ2-7; maybe TRBD1 (6 bases). The CDR3 spans 14 residues. V gave up 2 bases and J gave up 6 bases, with 15 bases separating them. Germline values: CDR1 SGHNT, CDR2 YYREEE (reference sequence). DNA for the CDR3: TGTGCCAGCAGCTTCCGGGACATTTCGGGCGAGCAGTACTTC. Its translation: CASSFRDISGEQYF.

The V call is TRBV6-5, the J call TRBJ2-3, with TRBD2 as a possible D gene (5 bases). Germline CDR1 is MNHEY and CDR2 is SVGAGI. V lost 4 bases and J 5 bases, leaving 13 bases between the germline ends. CDR3 size: 14 residues. This CDR3 is CASSSRSSGDTQYF. The CDR3 DNA sequence: TGTGCCAGCAGTTCCCGCTCAAGCGGAGATACGCAGTATTTT.

A few counts support this clone. This chain uses TRBV4-3 with TRBJ2-3, with 7 bases identical to TRBD2. This CDR3 spans 19 amino acids. Losses at the gene ends were 2 bases for V and 1 base for J; bases not matched to a gene: 15. Germline loops: CDR1 LGHNA, CDR2 YSLEER. The CDR3 nucleotides are TGCGCCAGCAGCCAATTTAGGACTTGGGCGGGAGAGGGCACAGATACGCAGTATTTT. It is translated as CASSQFRTWAGEGTDTQYF.

The chain combines TRBV7-6 with TRBJ1-4; possible D gene TRBD1, 5 bases. This CDR3 region has 15 residues. Trimming removed 6 bases at V and 0 bases at J, with 11 bases between. Germline V gives CDR1 SGHVS, CDR2 FNYEAQ. The CDR3 DNA reads as TGTGCCAGCAGTCTGCGACAGACAACTAATGAAAAACTGTTTTTT. Translating gives CASSLRQTTNEKLFF.

This clone was found once. The chain has TRBV5-4 and TRBJ2-7; TRBD1 matches at 9 bases. With V trimmed by 4 bases and J by 3 bases, 11 bases remained unmatched. The CDR3 has 16 residues. Germline V lookup: CDR1 SGHNT, CDR2 YYREEE (reference sequence). The DNA for the CDR3 is TGTGCCAGCAGCACTCCCAGCGGACAGGGGAACTACGAGCAGTACTTC. The encoded protein is CASSTPSGQGNYEQYF. The full variable domain, in which reference TRBV5-4 and TRBJ2-7 provide the parts outside the CDR3, is ETGVTQSPTHLIKTRGQQVTLRCSSQSGHNTVSWYQQALGQGPQFIFQYYREEENGRGNFPPRFSGLQFPNYSSELNVNALELDDSALYLCASSTPSGQGNYEQYFGPGTRLTVT.